The 8 T cell receptor beta chains reported below all come from one sample, sequenced in a study of blood T cell repertoires in COVID-19. TCRdb keeps only in-frame clones here, not all; method: immunoSEQ multiplex PCR. Of over 100,000 clones listed, roughly 84% are singletons. Sequencing input: peripheral blood. Receptor source: a man aged 60 to 69 with acute or convalescent COVID-19.

The rearrangement joins TRBV18 to TRBJ2-3; 7 bases match TRBD1. The trim removed 8 bases at V and 2 bases at J, leaving 7 bases unmatched. Germline V gives CDR1 KGHSH, CDR2 LQKENI. This CDR3 is 14 amino acids long. The DNA of the CDR3 is TGTGCCAGCCTAGGAGACAGGGACACAGATACGCAGTATTTT. Translation: CASLGDRDTDTQYF.

This sequence joins TRBV28 and TRBJ2-2; 11 bases agree with TRBD2. CDR1 is MDHEN and CDR2 is SYDVKM in the germline V gene. There are 16 residues in the CDR3. After removal of 4 bases from V and 3 bases from J, the junction contained 4 bases not matched to a gene. CDR3 in amino acids: CASSSTSGIDTGELFF. The CDR3 DNA reads as TGTGCCAGCAGTTCGACTAGCGGGATTGACACCGGGGAGCTGTTTTTT.

The rearrangement joins TRBV10-3 to TRBJ2-7; TRBD1 is a possible D gene (6 bases). With 10 bases removed from V and 9 bases from J, the gap between germline ends came to 25 bases. CDR1 and CDR2 from the germline V gene are ENHRY and SYGVKD. The CDR3 extends over 14 amino acids. CDR3 nucleotides: TGTGCCACTAATCCGGGACACCTATTAACGTCGCAGTACGTC. Translation gives CATNPGHLLTSQYV.

The chain links TRBV11-2 to TRBJ1-3, with D possibly being TRBD1 (6 bases). The V end lost 5 bases, the J end lost 0 bases, and 14 bases lay between the germline ends. CDR1 and CDR2 (germline): SGHAT, FQNNGV. The CDR3 is 16 residues long. For the CDR3, the DNA is TGTGCCAGCAGCCTGGACAGCTTCCTCTCTGGAAACACCATATATTTT. Its translation is CASSLDSFLSGNTIYF.

V and J are TRBV5-1 and TRBJ2-2; D may be TRBD1 (6 bases). CDR1 is SGHRS and CDR2 is YFSETQ in the germline V gene. Trimming removed 2 bases at V and 0 bases at J, with 11 bases between. The CDR3 consists of 16 residues. The CDR3 DNA sequence: TGCGCCAGCAGCTTCGGGACATTAACGAACACCGGGGAGCTGTTTTTT. Amino acid sequence: CASSFGTLTNTGELFF.

This clone appeared once. This chain connects TRBV10-2 to TRBJ2-3; D is uncertain. Trimming cost V 6 bases and J 7 bases, with 8 bases left between them. The CDR3 contains 11 residues. Germline-derived CDR1 and CDR2 are WSHSY and SAAADI. The CDR3 loop is CASRKEYTQYF. The CDR3, as DNA: TGCGCCAGCAGGAAGGAGTATACGCAGTATTTT.

The chain carries TRBV9 and TRBJ2-3, with 7 bases that match TRBD2. CDR1 and CDR2 from the germline V gene are SGDLS and YYNGEE. With V trimmed by 0 bases and J by 2 bases, 6 bases remained unmatched. This CDR3 comprises 16 residues. The CDR3 bases are TGTGCCAGCAGCGTAGAGTCTAGCGGCTACACAGATACGCAGTATTTT. It yields the protein CASSVESSGYTDTQYF.

The chain employs TRBV11-2 and TRBJ2-2; 10 bases are a match to TRBD2. The germline gives CDR1 SGHAT, CDR2 FQNNGV. V gave up 1 base and J gave up 6 bases; unmatched junction bases: 5. This CDR3 contains 16 residues. CDR3 protein: CASSLGLAGVSGELFF. For the CDR3, the DNA is TGTGCCAGCAGCTTAGGCCTAGCGGGAGTATCCGGGGAGCTGTTTTTT.